A single sample gave rise to the 20 T cell receptor beta chains below, sequenced in a study of CD8 T cells in ankylosing spondylitis. TCRdb passed the 5' RACE reads through MiXCR, listing each CDR3 protein once. Of nearly 350,000 distinct CDR3 sequences in the sample, roughly 15% were seen once. Sample: blood, either unsorted or a sorted T cell fraction (not recorded which). All receptors derive from a male donor with ankylosing spondylitis or in good health (not recorded which).

The chain uses TRBV4-2 and TRBJ2-7; 9 nucleotides match TRBD1. The CDR3 has 16 amino acids. V shed 4 bases and J 4 bases; nucleotides not matched to a gene: 11. The germline gives CDR1 LGHNA, CDR2 YNFKEQ. This CDR3 is CASSPRYTGGAYEQYF. The CDR3 nucleotides are TGTGCCAGCAGCCCAAGGTATACAGGGGGCGCGTACGAGCAGTACTTC.

This clonotype was detected only a few times. V and J are TRBV6-1 and TRBJ2-1, with D maybe TRBD2 (7 bases). There are 14 residues in the CDR3. Germline V lookup: CDR1 MNHNS, CDR2 SASEGT. V was cut by 6 bases and J by 4 bases, with 13 bases left in between. CDR3 sequence reads: CASRQGGRYNEQFF. In DNA form, the CDR3 reads TGTGCCAGCAGACAGGGAGGGCGGTACAATGAGCAGTTCTTC.

The V call is TRBV18, the J call TRBJ2-7, with 7 bases matching TRBD1. The CDR3 sequence is 15 residues long. V shed 6 bases and J 2 bases; nucleotides not matched to a gene: 10. Germline V gives CDR1 KGHSH, CDR2 LQKENI. The CDR3 DNA reads TGTGCCAGCTCCGCCTTACAGGGGAATCCCTACGAGCAGTACTTC. This encodes CASSALQGNPYEQYF.

This clonotype was counted ten times or more. The rearrangement links TRBV4-1 to TRBJ1-1; D uncertain. V dropped 2 bases and J dropped 5 bases, with 9 bases sitting between them. Germline V gives CDR1 MGHRA, CDR2 YSYEKL. This CDR3 comprises 13 residues. The CDR3 is CASSQREDTEAFF. CDR3 nucleotide sequence: TGCGCCAGCAGCCAACGGGAGGATACTGAAGCTTTCTTT.

The chain couples TRBV5-1 to TRBJ2-1, with a possible D match to TRBD1 (5 bases). Germline CDR1 reads SGHRS; CDR2 reads YFSETQ. The V end lost 0 bases, the J end lost 9 bases, and 10 bases lay between the germline ends. The CDR3 extends over 13 amino acids. DNA for the CDR3: TGCGCCAGCAGCTTGGTGGGGCTATCTGAGCAGTTCTTC. Protein product: CASSLVGLSEQFF.

This clonotype was found a few times. The rearrangement links TRBV12-3 or TRBV12-4 to TRBJ2-3; D possibly corresponds to TRBD1 (6 bases). The CDR3 length is 14 residues. The germline V and J ends were trimmed by 1 base and 4 bases, with 9 bases remaining between them. CDR3 in DNA: TGTGCCAGCAGTTTAGAAAAGGGGGCAGATACGCAGTATTTT. Residues: CASSLEKGADTQYF.

The chain links TRBV5-5 to TRBJ1-6; TRBD1 might be the D (5 bases). The CDR3 runs to 14 residues. V was shortened by 4 bases and J by 6 bases, with 11 bases between the two germline ends. Germline CDR1 and CDR2: SGHKS and YYEKEE (reference sequence). The chain's CDR3 is CASSPAGPNSPLHF. For the CDR3, the DNA is TGTGCCAGCAGCCCGGCGGGACCTAATTCACCCCTCCACTTT.

This clonotype was counted only a few times. The chain joins TRBV18 to TRBJ1-4, with D unclear. Germline CDR1 reads KGHSH; CDR2 reads LQKENI. V lost 5 bases and J 0 bases, leaving 1 base between the germline ends. The CDR3 loop spans 12 amino acids. The CDR3 sequence is CASSATNEKLFF. The CDR3 DNA reads TGTGCCAGCTCAGCAACTAATGAAAAACTGTTTTTT.

The chain carries TRBV6-2 or TRBV6-3 and TRBJ1-3; D is possibly TRBD1 (5 bases). V gave up 5 bases and J gave up 0 bases, with 11 bases separating them. This CDR3 has 15 residues. Germline assignment: CDR1 MNHEY and CDR2 SVGEGT. DNA of the CDR3: TGTGCCAGCAGTCGACAGTCCTACTCTGGAAACACCATATATTTT. Its translation: CASSRQSYSGNTIYF.

This clonotype has a handful of counts. The chain couples TRBV4-1 to TRBJ2-2; D gene ambiguous. V was shortened by 1 base and J by 0 bases, with 9 bases between the two germline ends. Per germline, CDR1 MGHRA and CDR2 YSYEKL. This CDR3 comprises 16 residues. The CDR3 sequence: CASSQASASNTGELFF. The CDR3 DNA reads TGCGCCAGCAGCCAAGCCAGCGCCTCGAACACCGGGGAGCTGTTTTTT.

There are many counts of this clonotype. V is TRBV5-1 and J is TRBJ2-2, with D hard to call. Germline V gene lookup returns CDR1 SGHRS and CDR2 YFSETQ. This CDR3 comprises 15 residues. Between the trimmed V and J ends, which lost 4 bases and 1 base, there was a span of 11 bases. This CDR3 is CASSPATENTGELFF. CDR3 sequence (DNA): TGCGCCAGCAGCCCGGCTACAGAGAACACCGGGGAGCTGTTTTTT.

This clonotype was observed a few times. The V and J genes are TRBV18 and TRBJ1-1; no clear D. There are 16 residues in the CDR3. V dropped 3 bases and J dropped 0 bases, with 14 bases sitting between them. Per the germline V gene, CDR1 is KGHSH and CDR2 is LQKENI. For the CDR3, the DNA is TGTGCCAGCTCACCGGCCCGAGGGAACTTGAACACTGAAGCTTTCTTT. This gives the protein CASSPARGNLNTEAFF.

In this sample, this clonotype turned up many times. The chain carries TRBV12-3 or TRBV12-4 and TRBJ1-1; D unresolved. CDR3 length: 14 amino acids. V was trimmed by 0 bases and J by 7 bases, leaving 12 bases between them. The CDR3 loop reads CASSLARNKLEAFF. Here the CDR3 DNA reads TGTGCCAGCAGTTTAGCGCGGAACAAGCTTGAAGCTTTCTTT.

This clonotype was seen a few times. The rearrangement links TRBV5-1 to TRBJ1-2; no firm D call. V was clipped by 4 bases and J by 8 bases, with 12 bases between them. The CDR3 sequence is 12 residues long. Germline V gene lookup returns CDR1 SGHRS and CDR2 YFSETQ. The CDR3 nucleotides are TGCGCCAGCAGCCGGGGATGGGAAGGCTACACCTTC. Protein sequence: CASSRGWEGYTF. The full variable domain, completed using reference TRBV5-1 and TRBJ1-2, is KAGVTQTPRYLIKTRGQQVTLSCSPISGHRSVSWYQQTPGQGLQFLFEYFSETQRNKGNFPGRFSGRQFSNSRSEMNVSTLELGDSALYLCASSRGWEGYTFGSGTRLTVV.

This clonotype was seen a handful of times. V gene TRBV12-3 or TRBV12-4 combines with J gene TRBJ2-5; D gene unclear. Trimming left V 3 bases short and J 7 bases short, with 9 bases between. The CDR3 has 12 residues. CDR3 bases: TGTGCCAGCAGTTTTTACTTAGGGACCCAGTACTTC. This codes for CASSFYLGTQYF.

The chain couples TRBV5-1 to TRBJ1-1; 7 bases align to TRBD1. CDR1 is SGHRS and CDR2 is YFSETQ in the germline V gene. The CDR3 extends over 16 amino acids. V lost 4 bases to trimming and J lost 1 base; unmatched junction nucleotides: 10. The CDR3 DNA sequence: TGCGCCAGCAGCGGGGGGGTTGGACAGGAGAACACTGAAGCTTTCTTT. This encodes CASSGGVGQENTEAFF.

The gene calls are TRBV18 and TRBJ2-7; 12 bases map to TRBD1. The ends lost 2 bases at V and 5 bases at J; junction bases unmatched: 10. There are 17 residues in the CDR3. The germline V gene has CDR1 KGHSH and CDR2 LQKENI. The CDR3, as DNA: TGTGCCAGCTCACCAAATTTAAGCGGGACAGGGGGCCACGAGCAGTACTTC. Protein sequence: CASSPNLSGTGGHEQYF.

J is TRBJ1-4 and V is TRBV5-1; 8 nucleotides agree with TRBD1. Trimming removed 0 bases from V and 4 bases from J; junction bases left unmatched: 8. CDR1 is SGHRS, CDR2 YFSETQ, per germline. The CDR3 spans 17 residues. The CDR3 spells CASSLANRTGYNEKLFF. The DNA of the CDR3 is TGCGCCAGCAGCTTGGCCAATCGGACAGGGTATAATGAAAAACTGTTTTTT. The whole variable domain, filled in from reference TRBV5-1 and TRBJ1-4, reads KAGVTQTPRYLIKTRGQQVTLSCSPISGHRSVSWYQQTPGQGLQFLFEYFSETQRNKGNFPGRFSGRQFSNSRSEMNVSTLELGDSALYLCASSLANRTGYNEKLFFGSGTQLSVL.

This clonotype was detected ten times or more. V and J are TRBV2 and TRBJ2-1; TRBD1 matches 8 bases. This CDR3 spans 13 amino acids. CDR1 is SNHLY and CDR2 is FYNNEI in the germline V gene. The ends lost 10 bases at V and 9 bases at J; junction bases unmatched: 11. The CDR3: CATTGGDTAEQFF. Here the CDR3 DNA reads TGTGCCACCACAGGGGGAGATACGGCTGAGCAGTTCTTC.

This clonotype was detected ten times or more. The rearrangement uses TRBV7-2 and TRBJ2-1; D possibly uses TRBD1 or TRBD2 (6 bases each). The CDR3 is 16 residues long. V gave up 4 bases and J gave up 5 bases, with 18 bases separating them. Germline values: CDR1 SGHTA, CDR2 FQGNSA. The CDR3 DNA reads as TGTGCCAGCAGCTCCTACAGGGCGGGGTTTGACAATGAGCAGTTCTTC. Translation: CASSSYRAGFDNEQFF.